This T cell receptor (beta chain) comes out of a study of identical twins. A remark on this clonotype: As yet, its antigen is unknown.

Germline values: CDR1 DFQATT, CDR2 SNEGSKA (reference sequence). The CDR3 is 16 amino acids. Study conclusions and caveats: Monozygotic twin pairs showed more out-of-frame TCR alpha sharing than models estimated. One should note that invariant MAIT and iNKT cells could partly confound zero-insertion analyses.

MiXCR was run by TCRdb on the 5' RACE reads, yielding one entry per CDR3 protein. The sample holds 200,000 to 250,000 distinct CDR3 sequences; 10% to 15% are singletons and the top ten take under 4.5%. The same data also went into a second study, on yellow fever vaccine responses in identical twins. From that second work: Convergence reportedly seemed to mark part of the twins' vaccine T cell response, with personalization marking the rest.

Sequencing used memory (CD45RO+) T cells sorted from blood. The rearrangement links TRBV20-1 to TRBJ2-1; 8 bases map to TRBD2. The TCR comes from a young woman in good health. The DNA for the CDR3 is TGCTGCCTCCGGGGCCACGCAGCGGGAGTGGTCGATGAGCAGTTCTTC. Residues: CCLRGHAAGVVDEQFF.